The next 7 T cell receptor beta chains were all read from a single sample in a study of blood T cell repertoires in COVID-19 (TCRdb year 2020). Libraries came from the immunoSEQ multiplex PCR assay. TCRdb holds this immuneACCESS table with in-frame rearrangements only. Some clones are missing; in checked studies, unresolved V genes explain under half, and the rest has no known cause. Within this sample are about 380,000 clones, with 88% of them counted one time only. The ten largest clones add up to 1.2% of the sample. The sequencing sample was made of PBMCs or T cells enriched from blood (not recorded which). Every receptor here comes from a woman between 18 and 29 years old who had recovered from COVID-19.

The CDR3, as DNA: TGTGCCAGCAGGGGAGGGGGTAACTATGGCTACACCTTC. Translation gives CASRGGGNYGYTF. The chain is built from TRBV5-8 and TRBJ1-2; a possible D gene is TRBD1 (6 bases). Germline lookup yields CDR1 SGHTS and CDR2 YDEGEE. The ends were cut back, 5 bases at V and 1 base at J, with 9 bases in the middle. CDR3 length: 13 amino acids.

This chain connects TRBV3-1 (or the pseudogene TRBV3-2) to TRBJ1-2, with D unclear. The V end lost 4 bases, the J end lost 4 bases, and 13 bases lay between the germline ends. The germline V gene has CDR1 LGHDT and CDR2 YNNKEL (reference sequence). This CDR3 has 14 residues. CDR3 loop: CASSPNTGSYGYTF. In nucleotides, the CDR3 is TGTGCCAGCAGCCCCAATACCGGGTCCTATGGCTACACCTTC.

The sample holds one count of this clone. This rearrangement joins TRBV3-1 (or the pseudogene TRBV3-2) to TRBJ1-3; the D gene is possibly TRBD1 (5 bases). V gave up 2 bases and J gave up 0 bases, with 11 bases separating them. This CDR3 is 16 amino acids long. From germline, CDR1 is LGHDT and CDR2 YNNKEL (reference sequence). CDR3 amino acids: CASSQNRLSSGNTIYF. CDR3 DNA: TGTGCCAGCAGCCAAAACAGGTTAAGCTCTGGAAACACCATATATTTT.

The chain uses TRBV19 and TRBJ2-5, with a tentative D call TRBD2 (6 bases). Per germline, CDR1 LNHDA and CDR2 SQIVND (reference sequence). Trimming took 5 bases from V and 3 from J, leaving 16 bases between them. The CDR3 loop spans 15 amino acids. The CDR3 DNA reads TGTGCCAGTAGTCTGGGGAGGCTGGAGAAAGAGACCCAGTACTTC. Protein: CASSLGRLEKETQYF. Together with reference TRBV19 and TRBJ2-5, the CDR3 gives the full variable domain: DGGITQSPKYLFRKEGQNVTLSCEQNLNHDAMYWYRQDPGQGLRLIYYSQIVNDFQKGDIAEGYSVSREKKESFPLTVTSAQKNPTAFYLCASSLGRLEKETQYFGPGTRLLVL.

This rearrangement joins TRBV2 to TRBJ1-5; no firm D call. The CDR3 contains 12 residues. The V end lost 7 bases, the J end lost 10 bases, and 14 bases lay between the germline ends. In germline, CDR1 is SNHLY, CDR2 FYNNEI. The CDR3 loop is CASKAGITPQHF. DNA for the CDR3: TGTGCCAGCAAGGCGGGAATCACCCCCCAGCATTTT.

CDR3 amino acids: CASIRGHEQFF. The CDR3 nucleotides are TGTGCCAGCATCCGTGGCCATGAGCAGTTCTTC. The chain recombines TRBV6-5 with TRBJ2-1; D remains unclear. Germline CDR1 reads MNHEY; CDR2 reads SVGAGI. V gave up 7 bases and J gave up 8 bases, with 9 bases separating them. The CDR3 sequence is 11 residues long.

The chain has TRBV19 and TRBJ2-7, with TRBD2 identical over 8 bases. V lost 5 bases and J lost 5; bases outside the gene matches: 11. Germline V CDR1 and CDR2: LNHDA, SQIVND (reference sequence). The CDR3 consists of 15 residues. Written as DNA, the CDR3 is TGTGCCAGTAGTTCCCCGACGGGAGGGTTTAACGAGCAGTACTTC. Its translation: CASSSPTGGFNEQYF.